The present T cell receptor (beta chain) was sequenced within a study of blood T cells in healthy people across ages. A second PCR, run for about 6 to 11 cycles, used a sample-barcoded 5' primer plus a J-beta primer mix. MiXCR was run by TCRdb on the 5' RACE reads, yielding one entry per CDR3 protein. The table shows hundreds of thousands of distinct CDR3 sequences, with approximately 52% occurring only once. CDR3 length equals 16 residues. V was cut by 0 bases and J by 2 bases, with 10 bases left in between. Germline CDR1 MNHEY, CDR2 SVGAGI. Sequences were obtained from blood. The clonotype was recovered from a woman over 75 in good health. V is TRBV6-5 and J is TRBJ2-2, with D possibly being TRBD1 (6 bases). CDR3 DNA sequence: TGTGCCAGCAGTTACTCGAAGGACAGTAACACCGGGGAGCTGTTTTTT. This encodes CASSYSKDSNTGELFF.